One sample yielded the 30 T cell receptor beta chains listed below, sequenced in a study (dated by TCRdb to about 2016). The library was prepared using RT-PCR. Sequencing was carried out with an Illumina MiSeq. The raw public reads went through TCRdb reprocessing: fastp at Q25, MiXCR clone calling, in-frame beta chains kept. For every CDR3 protein sequence, its rows merge into one entry that carries the most common genes and DNA. The sample table lists almost 700,000 distinct CDR3 sequences, over 12% of them with a count of one. The ten top clones hold 3% to 4.5% of the sample. Material for sequencing was memory CD4+ T cells from blood. The source of these receptors is a female donor in good health, serving as a healthy control.

The gene calls are TRBV12-3 or TRBV12-4 and TRBJ1-5; no firm D call. This CDR3 spans 14 amino acids. V lost 3 bases to trimming and J lost 2 bases, with 8 bases between them. The DNA of the CDR3 is TGTGCCAGCAGTTTGGCCGTAGGCAATCAGCCCCAGCATTTT. This encodes CASSLAVGNQPQHF.

This clonotype was seen more than once but under ten times. CDR3 DNA: TGCAGTGCTAGAGGGTCGGGCGGTGCCTCCTACAATGAGCAGTTCTTC. Its protein product is CSARGSGGASYNEQFF. The chain joins TRBV20-1 to TRBJ2-1, with D unresolved. The CDR3 covers 16 residues. Between the trimmed V and J ends, which lost 1 base and 0 bases, there was a span of 13 bases. Per germline, CDR1 DFQATT and CDR2 SNEGSKA (reference sequence).

This clonotype was recorded many times. CDR3 protein: CSASVSGRPDEQYF. The CDR3 DNA sequence: TGCAGTGCTAGCGTCAGCGGGAGACCCGACGAGCAGTACTTC. J is TRBJ2-7 and V is TRBV20-1; 8 bases line up with TRBD2. Losses at the gene ends were 3 bases for V and 5 bases for J; bases not matched to a gene: 9. The CDR3 contains 14 residues. CDR1 is DFQATT, CDR2 SNEGSKA, per germline (reference sequence).

CDR3 bases: TGTGCCAGCAGCGGGGGGATCAATTCACCCCTCCACTTT. Translated: CASSGGINSPLHF. The chain couples TRBV9 to TRBJ1-6, with TRBD1 as a possible D gene (5 bases). The germline CDR1 and CDR2 sequences are SGDLS and YYNGEE. Trimming took 3 bases from V and 7 from J, leaving 8 bases between them. CDR3 length: 13 residues.

In this sample, this clonotype turned up a few times. The chain joins TRBV6-5 to TRBJ1-1; D gene uncertain. CDR3 size: 11 residues. In germline, CDR1 is MNHEY, CDR2 SVGAGI. Trimming pared 5 bases from V and 9 bases from J, leaving 10 bases between. CDR3 nucleotides: TGTGCCAGCAGTCGCCGGGAACAAGCTTTCTTT. Translated, it gives CASSRREQAFF.

This clonotype was detected only a few times. This chain joins TRBV4-3 and TRBJ1-1; D perhaps matches TRBD1 (5 bases). This CDR3 contains 13 residues. The V end was cut by 1 base, the J end by 6 bases, with 9 bases between. CDR1 and CDR2 from the germline V gene are LGHNA and YSLEER. The CDR3 reads CASSQAGGSEAFF. The CDR3 nucleotides read TGCGCCAGCAGCCAAGCCGGGGGGTCTGAAGCTTTCTTT.

This clonotype has a handful of counts. V is TRBV7-9 and J is TRBJ1-2, with 8 positions matching TRBD1. Germline loops: CDR1 SEHNR, CDR2 FQNEAQ (reference sequence). The CDR3 is 16 amino acids. The ends lost 1 base at V and 6 bases at J; junction bases unmatched: 10. Here the CDR3 DNA reads TGTGCCAGCAGCTTAGGCCCAGGGGGCAGTCTCAATGGCTACACCTTC. Residues: CASSLGPGGSLNGYTF.

This rearrangement joins TRBV5-1 to TRBJ1-2; 7 nucleotides agree with TRBD1. J gave up 8 bases and V 3 bases, and 7 bases lay outside the gene matches. CDR1 is SGHRS and CDR2 is YFSETQ in the germline V gene. The CDR3 runs to 13 residues. CDR3 DNA: TGCGCCAGCAGCTATGACAGGGCTGGCGGCTACACCTTC. Translated: CASSYDRAGGYTF.

This clonotype was counted between two and nine times. This sequence joins TRBV6-5 and TRBJ2-7; 10 bases agree with TRBD2. Germline CDR1 and CDR2: MNHEY and SVGAGI. The CDR3 is 17 amino acids. V shed 0 bases and J 2 bases; nucleotides not matched to a gene: 7. CDR3 sequence: CASSYSIVTSGAYEQYF. CDR3 nucleotides: TGTGCCAGCAGTTACTCGATCGTTACTAGCGGGGCCTACGAGCAGTACTTC.

The V and J genes are TRBV20-1 and TRBJ1-4; unclear D gene. Between the trimmed V and J ends, which lost 2 bases and 6 bases, there was a span of 7 bases. This CDR3 region has 12 residues. CDR1 DFQATT and CDR2 SNEGSKA come from the germline V gene (reference sequence). In DNA, the CDR3 is TGCAGTGCTAGAAGGCAGGATGAAAAACTGTTTTTT. This sequence encodes CSARRQDEKLFF.

In this sample, this clonotype turned up many times. The gene calls are TRBV12-3 or TRBV12-4 and TRBJ1-2; D might be TRBD1 (5 bases). V gave up 6 bases and J gave up 4 bases, with 21 bases separating them. The CDR3 sequence is 16 residues long. CDR3 coding DNA: TGTGCCAGCAGCCCCGGGACGGTCGATCGGATCTATGGCTACACCTTC. Its protein product is CASSPGTVDRIYGYTF.

This chain links TRBV7-2 with TRBJ2-7; either TRBD1 or TRBD2 may supply D (7 bases each). Germline V CDR1 and CDR2: SGHTA, FQGNSA. The CDR3 has 17 amino acids. V lost 5 bases, J lost 3 bases, and 23 bases lay in between. The CDR3 bases are TGTGCCAGCAGCAGGGGGGGAGGGGGCACTCTGTACTACGAGCAGTACTTC. This translates into CASSRGGGGTLYYEQYF.

The chain carries TRBV29-1 and TRBJ2-7; no definite D call. Deletions cut 4 bases from V and 2 bases from J, with 9 bases between. CDR3 size: 12 residues. Germline V gives CDR1 SQVTM, CDR2 ANQGSEA. CDR3 DNA sequence: TGCAGCGTTGTGAGTGCTACCTACGAGCAGTACTTC. This sequence encodes CSVVSATYEQYF.

This clonotype was seen a handful of times. The CDR3 sequence: CASSLGGTLYEAFF. The CDR3 bases are TGTGCCAGCAGTTTAGGCGGGACACTTTATGAAGCTTTCTTT. The V gene is TRBV12-3 or TRBV12-4, the J gene TRBJ1-1, with D perhaps matching TRBD1 (6 bases). The ends were cut back, 1 base at V and 7 bases at J, with 13 bases in the middle. The CDR3 loop spans 14 amino acids.

In this sample, this clonotype turned up many times. The V gene is TRBV6-5, the J gene TRBJ1-1; D possibly corresponds to TRBD1 (5 bases). Trimming stripped 2 bases from V and 1 base from J, with 8 bases between. The CDR3 totals 14 residues. Germline V lookup: CDR1 MNHEY, CDR2 SVGAGI. This chain's CDR3 is CASSYEGRNTEAFF. CDR3 nucleotides: TGTGCCAGCAGTTACGAGGGGAGGAACACTGAAGCTTTCTTT.

In its sample, this clonotype was seen a few times. V gene TRBV6-5 combines with J gene TRBJ2-3, with 8 bases lining up with TRBD2. The CDR3 contains 16 residues. Germline-derived CDR1 and CDR2 are MNHEY and SVGAGI. After removal of 1 base from V and 3 bases from J, the junction contained 6 bases not matched to a gene. The CDR3 nucleotides are TGTGCCAGCAGTTACTTTCGGGGGGGTGGAACAGATACGCAGTATTTT. This sequence encodes CASSYFRGGGTDTQYF.

The chain carries TRBV20-1 and TRBJ2-1, with D possibly being TRBD2 (5 bases). The CDR3 runs to 13 residues. Deletions cut 5 bases from V and 8 bases from J, with 16 bases between. CDR1 and CDR2 from the germline V gene are DFQATT and SNEGSKA (reference sequence). In nucleotides, the CDR3 is TGCAGTGCTCTGTGGGGAGTAGCTCATGAGCAGTTCTTC. It encodes CSALWGVAHEQFF.

The chain carries TRBV28 and TRBJ1-2; D gene ambiguous. The germline CDR1 and CDR2 sequences are MDHEN and SYDVKM. The CDR3 covers 16 residues. V was trimmed by 4 bases and J by 0 bases, leaving 15 bases between them. In nucleotides, the CDR3 is TGTGCCAGCAGTTCTTTTTCAGCGGAGTCTAACTATGGCTACACCTTC. Protein product: CASSSFSAESNYGYTF.

CDR3 DNA sequence: TGCAGTGCTAGAGATTCGGGGCAGGGGTACAATCAGCCCCAGCATTTT. It is translated as CSARDSGQGYNQPQHF. V gene TRBV20-1 combines with J gene TRBJ1-5, with D possibly matching TRBD1 (6 bases). CDR1 and CDR2 (germline): DFQATT, SNEGSKA (reference sequence). CDR3 length: 16 amino acids. Trimming took 0 bases from V and 3 from J, leaving 15 bases between them.

The rearrangement uses TRBV20-1 and TRBJ2-1; 8 nucleotides match TRBD2. The V gene's germline CDR1 is DFQATT and CDR2 SNEGSKA (reference sequence). The V gene end was trimmed by 0 bases and the J gene end by 7 bases; junction bases not matched to a gene: 11. The CDR3 runs to 16 residues. CDR3 in amino acids: CSARDPDSGIWNEQFF. Here the CDR3 DNA reads TGCAGTGCTAGAGACCCGGATAGCGGGATTTGGAATGAGCAGTTCTTC.

This clonotype was counted between two and nine times. The chain couples TRBV12-3 or TRBV12-4 to TRBJ2-7, with 9 bases lining up with TRBD1. This CDR3 is 15 amino acids long. V dropped 4 bases and J dropped 1; count of bases not matched to a gene: 5. DNA of the CDR3: TGTGCCAGCAGTTCTAGACAGGGGGTATCCTACGAGCAGTACTTC. It specifies CASSSRQGVSYEQYF.

V is TRBV19 and J is TRBJ2-2; D call uncertain. The V gene's germline CDR1 is LNHDA and CDR2 SQIVND (reference sequence). CDR3 length equals 13 residues. With 6 bases removed from V and 6 bases from J, the gap between germline ends came to 11 bases. CDR3 sequence reads: CASRRGPAGELFF. Here the CDR3 DNA reads TGTGCCAGTAGAAGAGGCCCCGCCGGGGAGCTGTTTTTT.

The table lists this clonotype with many counts. V gene TRBV15 combines with J gene TRBJ2-7; 10 bases match TRBD1. Per germline, CDR1 LNHNV and CDR2 YYDKDF (reference sequence). Trimming took 0 bases from V and 7 from J; bases not matched to a gene: 6. The CDR3 consists of 15 residues. The DNA of the CDR3 is TGTGCCACCAGCAGAGATACAGGGACAGGGGTTGAGCAGTACTTC. Its protein product is CATSRDTGTGVEQYF.

This clonotype was observed at least ten times. The chain employs TRBV29-1 and TRBJ2-7, with 7 positions matching TRBD2. Germline CDR1 reads SQVTM; CDR2 reads ANQGSEA. This CDR3 is built from 14 residues. V lost 6 bases and J lost 3; bases outside the gene matches: 11. The CDR3 loop reads CSVGGENGGYEQYF. CDR3 coding DNA: TGCAGCGTGGGAGGGGAGAATGGAGGCTACGAGCAGTACTTC.

The chain employs TRBV6-5 and TRBJ2-2; the D gene is possibly TRBD2 (5 bases). CDR3 length: 16 residues. With 0 bases removed from V and 6 bases from J, the gap between germline ends came to 14 bases. Germline loops: CDR1 MNHEY, CDR2 SVGAGI. The CDR3 DNA reads as TGTGCCAGCAGTTACTCGATAATTGCGGGCTCCGGGGAGCTGTTTTTT. Encoded protein: CASSYSIIAGSGELFF.

This clonotype turned up a few times. The chain is built from TRBV6-5 and TRBJ1-6; 7 bases agree with TRBD1. Trimming removed 7 bases from V and 8 bases from J; junction bases left unmatched: 11. Germline V gene data show CDR1 as MNHEY and CDR2 as SVGAGI. CDR3 length equals 15 residues. For the CDR3, the DNA is TGTGCCAGCAACAGGGGCAGGGGTGAGGATTCACCCCTCCACTTT. Encoded protein: CASNRGRGEDSPLHF.

This clonotype occurred many times. The rearrangement links TRBV20-1 to TRBJ1-5; 8 bases fit TRBD1. In germline, CDR1 is DFQATT, CDR2 SNEGSKA (reference sequence). V gave up 4 bases and J gave up 3 bases; unmatched junction bases: 14. The CDR3 sequence is 17 residues long. DNA for the CDR3: TGCAGTGCTACCAATTTGAGGGCAGGGGGCTCCAATCAGCCCCAGCATTTT. Protein: CSATNLRAGGSNQPQHF.

This chain joins TRBV18 and TRBJ1-3; 8 nucleotides agree with TRBD1. V dropped 3 bases and J dropped 0; count of bases not matched to a gene: 10. Germline lookup yields CDR1 KGHSH and CDR2 LQKENI. The CDR3 extends over 18 amino acids. The CDR3 DNA reads TGTGCCAGCTCACCCCAGGCCGGGACAGGCGGCTCTGGAAACACCATATATTTT. Translating it yields CASSPQAGTGGSGNTIYF.

This clonotype was picked up a small number of times. V is TRBV7-2 and J is TRBJ2-2; 8 bases are a match to TRBD2. V lost 3 bases and J lost 4; bases outside the gene matches: 4. The CDR3 sequence is 15 residues long. CDR1 and CDR2 from the germline V gene are SGHTA and FQGNSA. The CDR3 DNA sequence: TGTGCCAGCAGCTTCTCAACTAGCGGCACCGGGGAGCTGTTTTTT. This codes for CASSFSTSGTGELFF.

This clonotype was seen a handful of times. The chain joins TRBV19 to TRBJ2-4, with D possibly TRBD2 on 5 matching bases. The CDR3 is 17 amino acids. Germline V gene lookup returns CDR1 LNHDA and CDR2 SQIVND (reference sequence). Trimming stripped 3 bases from V and 1 base from J, with 16 bases between. CDR3 DNA: TGTGCCAGTAGTATCAGAAATGTGCGGGTGGCCAAAAACATTCAGTACTTC. This gives the protein CASSIRNVRVAKNIQYF.